The 5 T cell receptor beta chains reported below all come from one sample, sequenced in a study of cytomegalovirus exposure and HLA in healthy donors (TCRdb year 2017). The library was made by the immunoSEQ multiplex PCR assay. A mixture of 60 forward primers for TCR Vbeta segments and 13 reverse primers for TCR Jbeta segments was used in the multiplex PCR. The table comes from immuneACCESS by way of TCRdb, which keeps in-frame sequences with V and J called. Part of the clones is missing from these tables; in studies checked, under half for an unresolved V gene and the rest for unknown reasons. For this sample there are fewer than 200,000 clones; approximately 78% appear just once. The top ten hold about 1.7% of the sample. Sequencing was performed on PBMCs. Every receptor here comes from a young woman in good health and CMV-seronegative.

This chain joins TRBV11-2 and TRBJ1-1; D unclear. Trimming took off 2 bases at V and 2 bases at J, with 6 bases between the two ends. This CDR3 has 13 amino acids. Germline lookup yields CDR1 SGHAT and CDR2 FQNNGV. The CDR3, as DNA: TGTGCCAGCAGCTTATCTGTTAACACTGAAGCTTTCTTT. Its translation is CASSLSVNTEAFF.

The V call is TRBV25-1, the J call TRBJ1-4; possible D gene TRBD1, 5 bases. This CDR3 comprises 16 residues. Per germline, CDR1 MGHDK and CDR2 SYGVNS. The V end was cut by 2 bases, the J end by 8 bases, with 18 bases between. CDR3: CASSEIAVLNREKLFF. In DNA form, the CDR3 reads TGTGCCAGCAGTGAAATTGCAGTCCTTAACAGGGAAAAACTGTTTTTT.

The genes are TRBV30 and TRBJ2-5; 7 nucleotides line up with TRBD1. Near its end, the DNA agrees better with TRBJ2-7, so the J call may be wrong. The CDR3 has 14 amino acids. CDR1 is GTSNPN, CDR2 SVGIG, per germline (reference sequence). In DNA form, the CDR3 reads TGTGCCTGGAGCCGGGACAGCTTAGCCTACGAGCAGTACTTC. This gives the protein CAWSRDSLAYEQYF.

The V and J genes are TRBV19 and TRBJ2-7; TRBD1 agrees at 7 bases. The germline CDR1 and CDR2 sequences are LNHDA and SQIVND (reference sequence). V shed 5 bases and J 5 bases; nucleotides not matched to a gene: 12. The CDR3 covers 15 residues. CDR3 DNA: TGTGCCAGTAGTGGAGGCCGACAGGGATGGGACGAGCAGTACTTC. It is translated as CASSGGRQGWDEQYF. Complete variable domain (other parts from reference TRBV19 and TRBJ2-7): DGGITQSPKYLFRKEGQNVTLSCEQNLNHDAMYWYRQDPGQGLRLIYYSQIVNDFQKGDIAEGYSVSREKKESFPLTVTSAQKNPTAFYLCASSGGRQGWDEQYFGPGTRLTVT.

On this clone: Within the sample, other DNA sequences also encode this same CDR3. The CDR3 region has the DNA TGTGCCAGCAGCGGGACACGGGACTATGGCTACACCTTC. It yields the protein CASSGTRDYGYTF. The rearrangement uses TRBV9 and TRBJ1-2, with D possibly matching TRBD1 (5 bases). The V end was cut by 3 bases, the J end by 3 bases, with 9 bases between. CDR1 is SGDLS, CDR2 YYNGEE, per germline. The CDR3 is 13 amino acids. Drawing the rest from reference TRBV9 and TRBJ1-2, the complete variable domain is DSGVTQTPKHLITATGQRVTLRCSPRSGDLSVYWYQQSLDQGLQFLIQYYNGEERAKGNILERFSAQQFPDLHSELNLSSLELGDSALYFCASSGTRDYGYTFGSGTRLTVV.